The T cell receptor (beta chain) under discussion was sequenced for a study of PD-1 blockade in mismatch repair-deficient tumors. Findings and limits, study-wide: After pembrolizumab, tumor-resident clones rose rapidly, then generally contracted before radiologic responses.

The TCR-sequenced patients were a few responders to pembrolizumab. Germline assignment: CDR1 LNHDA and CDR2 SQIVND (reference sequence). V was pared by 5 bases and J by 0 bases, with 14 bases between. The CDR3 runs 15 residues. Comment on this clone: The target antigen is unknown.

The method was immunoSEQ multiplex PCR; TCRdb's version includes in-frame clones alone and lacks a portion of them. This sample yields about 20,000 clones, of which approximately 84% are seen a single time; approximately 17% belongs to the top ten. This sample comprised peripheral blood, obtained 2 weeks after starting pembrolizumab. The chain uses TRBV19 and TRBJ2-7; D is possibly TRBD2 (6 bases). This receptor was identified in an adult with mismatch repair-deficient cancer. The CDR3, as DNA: TGTGCCAGTAGTCCAGTCTACGGGAGCTCCTACGAGCAGTACTTC. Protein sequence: CASSPVYGSSYEQYF.